This entry lists 20 T cell receptor beta chains sequenced from one sample in a study of shared clonotypes between healthy human individuals. CD8 cells classed as naive were CD45RO-negative and positively selected for CCR7, excluding terminally differentiated effector memory CD45RA+ cells. The repertoire was sequenced with immunoSEQ multiplex PCR; TCRdb's copy has only in-frame clones and lacks some. The sample includes some 2 million clones, about 95% of them seen just once. The sequenced sample was naive CD8+ T cells sorted from blood. The receptors originated from a man in his late teens or twenties in good health.

The chain has TRBV7-6 and TRBJ2-7, with TRBD2 identical over 7 bases. CDR1 is SGHVS and CDR2 is FNYEAQ in the germline V gene. This CDR3 contains 15 residues. V dropped 5 bases and J dropped 6; count of bases not matched to a gene: 13. CDR3 region: CASSQSSGVGREQYF. Here the CDR3 DNA reads TGTGCCAGCAGCCAATCTAGCGGCGTCGGGCGCGAGCAGTACTTC.

This rearrangement joins TRBV7-3 to TRBJ1-3; D is ambiguous. The CDR3 is made up of 13 amino acids. Germline V gene lookup returns CDR1 SGHTA and CDR2 FQGTGA. Trimming took 5 bases from V and 4 from J, leaving 9 bases between them. CDR3 in DNA: TGTGCCAGCAGCCCGGACGCCGGAAACACCATATATTTT. Translation: CASSPDAGNTIYF. The whole variable domain, remainder taken from reference TRBV7-3 and TRBJ1-3, is GAGVSQTPSNKVTEKGKYVELRCDPISGHTALYWYRQSLGQGPEFLIYFQGTGAADDSGLPNDRFFAVRPEGSVSTLKIQRTERGDSAVYLCASSPDAGNTIYFGEGSWLTVV.

The chain uses TRBV4-1 and TRBJ1-5; D unclear. The CDR3 contains 17 residues. Germline V gene data show CDR1 as MGHRA and CDR2 as YSYEKL. V was pared by 4 bases and J by 1 base, with 17 bases between. CDR3: CASSLSGSSGSNQPQHF. As DNA, the CDR3 is TGCGCCAGCAGCCTGTCTGGGTCGTCGGGGAGCAATCAGCCCCAGCATTTT.

The chain couples TRBV5-6 to TRBJ1-1, with D perhaps matching TRBD1 (5 bases). Germline V gene lookup returns CDR1 SGHDT and CDR2 YYEEEE. The CDR3 runs to 14 residues. The V end was cut by 2 bases, the J end by 6 bases, with 14 bases between. The CDR3 here is CASSFFGTPAEAFF. CDR3 bases: TGTGCCAGCAGCTTCTTTGGGACCCCGGCTGAAGCTTTCTTT.

V is TRBV6-1 and J is TRBJ2-3, with a tentative D call TRBD1 (6 bases). The CDR3 covers 11 residues. V lost 4 bases and J 11 bases, leaving 10 bases between the germline ends. The germline V gene has CDR1 MNHNS and CDR2 SASEGT. In DNA form, the CDR3 reads TGTGCCAGCAGTGGGGGGCTCGGGCAGTATTTT. Amino acids: CASSGGLGQYF.

The chain links TRBV7-9 to TRBJ2-7, with D maybe TRBD2 (5 bases). Trimming stripped 6 bases from V and 0 bases from J, with 18 bases between. Germline CDR1 is SEHNR and CDR2 is FQNEAQ (reference sequence). The CDR3 contains 16 residues. CDR3 residues: CASSHAPLTNSYEQYF. The CDR3 DNA is TGTGCCAGCAGTCACGCCCCCTTGACTAACTCCTACGAGCAGTACTTC.

The chain has TRBV14 and TRBJ2-7; tentative D call: TRBD2 (5 bases). This CDR3 region has 13 residues. In germline, CDR1 is SGHDN, CDR2 FVKESK. V dropped 2 bases and J dropped 4 bases, with 9 bases sitting between them. The CDR3 is CASSQWGAYEQYF. CDR3 DNA sequence: TGTGCCAGCAGCCAATGGGGAGCTTACGAGCAGTACTTC.

With respect to this clone: Distinct nucleotide sequences in the sample also encode this CDR3. V usage is TRBV5-1 and J usage is TRBJ1-1; D is unclear. V was pared by 0 bases and J by 6 bases, with 9 bases between. The CDR3 is 13 amino acids. CDR1 and CDR2 from the germline V gene are SGHRS and YFSETQ. CDR3 DNA: TGCGCCAGCAGCTTGGCTGGGTTCCCTGAAGCTTTCTTT. It codes for CASSLAGFPEAFF.

The V gene is TRBV18, the J gene TRBJ2-3; 7 bases map to TRBD2. Trimming removed 3 bases from V and 4 bases from J; junction bases left unmatched: 10. The germline V gene encodes CDR1 KGHSH and CDR2 LQKENI. This CDR3 has 16 amino acids. This CDR3 reads CASSPPWEGPADTQYF. Written as DNA, the CDR3 is TGTGCCAGCTCACCTCCGTGGGAGGGGCCGGCAGATACGCAGTATTTT.

The chain joins TRBV5-6 to TRBJ2-1; tentatively, D is TRBD2 (6 bases). Between the trimmed V and J ends, which lost 0 bases and 6 bases, there was a span of 13 bases. This CDR3 has 15 amino acids. The germline V gene has CDR1 SGHDT and CDR2 YYEEEE. CDR3: CASSLGGGFVNEQFF. For the CDR3, the DNA is TGTGCCAGCAGCTTGGGTGGGGGGTTTGTCAATGAGCAGTTCTTC.

The V call is TRBV11-2, the J call TRBJ2-3; D gene uncertain. From germline, CDR1 is SGHAT and CDR2 FQNNGV. V lost 0 bases to trimming and J lost 3 bases, with 4 bases between them. The CDR3 length is 13 residues. The CDR3 sequence: CASSLDATDTQYF. The CDR3 DNA reads as TGTGCCAGCAGCTTAGACGCTACAGATACGCAGTATTTT.

The chain uses TRBV5-4 and TRBJ2-3; D is undetermined. Germline V gene sequence: CDR1 SGHNT, CDR2 YYREEE (reference sequence). The length of the CDR3 is 13 residues. Trimming left V 4 bases short and J 5 bases short, with 11 bases between. The CDR3 DNA sequence: TGTGCCAGCAGCCCCCCGGGCATAGATACGCAGTATTTT. This translates into CASSPPGIDTQYF.

This sequence joins TRBV27 and TRBJ2-6, with D uncertain. The CDR3 covers 14 residues. V was cut by 5 bases and J by 0 bases, with 5 bases left in between. CDR1 is MNHEY and CDR2 is SMNVEV in the germline V gene (reference sequence). CDR3 loop: CASSLFSGANVLTF. The CDR3 nucleotides read TGTGCCAGCAGTCTGTTCTCTGGGGCCAACGTCCTGACTTTC.

This rearrangement joins TRBV9 to TRBJ2-1, with D perhaps TRBD2 (5 bases). The ends were cut back, 4 bases at V and 5 bases at J, with 10 bases in the middle. This CDR3 has 13 amino acids. CDR1 is SGDLS, CDR2 YYNGEE, per germline. CDR3 nucleotides: TGTGCCAGCAGCTCGGTGGAGGACAATGAGCAGTTCTTC. It codes for CASSSVEDNEQFF.

The chain carries TRBV6-5 and TRBJ1-1; D unresolved. The CDR3 has 14 residues. With 2 bases removed from V and 4 bases from J, the gap between germline ends came to 11 bases. Germline V gene sequence: CDR1 MNHEY, CDR2 SVGAGI. The CDR3 region has the DNA TGTGCCAGCAGTTACGTTGGCGCGGGCACTGAAGCTTTCTTT. Its protein is CASSYVGAGTEAFF.

V and J are TRBV13 and TRBJ1-2, with D unresolved. This CDR3 region has 13 residues. V was clipped by 6 bases and J by 4 bases, with 12 bases between them. Germline V lookup: CDR1 PRHDT, CDR2 FYEKMQ (reference sequence). In DNA, the CDR3 is TGTGCCAGCAGTTTCAGTGAGGGCTATGGCTACACCTTC. It encodes CASSFSEGYGYTF.

This rearrangement joins TRBV10-1 to TRBJ2-7, with 9 bases aligning to TRBD1. The trim removed 3 bases at V and 3 bases at J, leaving 3 bases unmatched. This CDR3 has 14 residues. From germline, CDR1 is WNHNN and CDR2 SYGVQD (reference sequence). The CDR3 DNA reads as TGCGCCAGCAGTGAAACAGGGGGCAACTACGAGCAGTACTTC. Its translation is CASSETGGNYEQYF.

V and J are TRBV13 and TRBJ2-3; D remains ambiguous. Germline CDR1 reads PRHDT; CDR2 reads FYEKMQ (reference sequence). Trimming removed 3 bases at V and 0 bases at J, with 13 bases between. This CDR3 spans 16 amino acids. In nucleotides, the CDR3 is TGTGCCAGCAGCTTGGCCGCTAGGTCTAGCACAGATACGCAGTATTTT. It codes for CASSLAARSSTDTQYF. Full variable domain (missing parts from reference TRBV13 and TRBJ2-3): AAGVIQSPRHLIKEKRETATLKCYPIPRHDTVYWYQQGPGQDPQFLISFYEKMQSDKGSIPDRFSAQQFSDYHSELNMSSLELGDSALYFCASSLAARSSTDTQYFGPGTRLTVL.

This chain links TRBV27 with TRBJ2-1; 13 nucleotides match TRBD2. CDR3 length equals 14 residues. Germline V gene lookup returns CDR1 MNHEY and CDR2 SMNVEV (reference sequence). V lost 6 bases and J lost 7; bases outside the gene matches: 3. CDR3 sequence (DNA): TGTGCCAGCAGACTAGCGGGGGGGCGTAATGAGCAGTTCTTC. Residues: CASRLAGGRNEQFF.

Only one count was recorded for this clone. The chain is built from TRBV4-1 and TRBJ1-2; possible D gene TRBD1, 5 bases. The germline V gene encodes CDR1 MGHRA and CDR2 YSYEKL. The germline V and J ends were trimmed by 4 bases and 4 bases, with 16 bases remaining between them. This CDR3 spans 15 amino acids. The CDR3, as DNA: TGCGCCAGCAGCCTCCCAGACGGGGACCTCTATGGCTACACCTTC. Translation: CASSLPDGDLYGYTF.